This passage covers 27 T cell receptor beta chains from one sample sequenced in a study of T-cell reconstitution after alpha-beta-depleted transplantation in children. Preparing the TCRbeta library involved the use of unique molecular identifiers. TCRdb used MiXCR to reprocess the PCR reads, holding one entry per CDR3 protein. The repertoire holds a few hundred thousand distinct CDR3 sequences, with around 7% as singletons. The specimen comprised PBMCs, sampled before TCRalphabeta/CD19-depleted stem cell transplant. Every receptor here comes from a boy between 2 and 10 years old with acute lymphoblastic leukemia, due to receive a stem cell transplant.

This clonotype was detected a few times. CDR3 in DNA: TGTGCCAGCTCACCGAGAATGGACGGAAACTACGAGCAGTACTTC. Translating gives CASSPRMDGNYEQYF. The V gene is TRBV18, the J gene TRBJ2-7; D unclear. Germline V gene lookup returns CDR1 KGHSH and CDR2 LQKENI. The CDR3 is 15 residues long. Trimming took 3 bases from V and 3 from J, leaving 15 bases between them.

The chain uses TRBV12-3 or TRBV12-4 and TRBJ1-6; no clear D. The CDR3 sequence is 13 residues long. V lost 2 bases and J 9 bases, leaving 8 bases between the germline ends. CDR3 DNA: TGTGCCAGCAGTTTATCGCATATTTCACCCCTCCACTTT. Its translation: CASSLSHISPLHF.

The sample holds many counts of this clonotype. CDR3 nucleotide sequence: TGCAGTGCTAGATTACTAGCGGGCCGCCCGGAGTATTTT. It encodes CSARLLAGRPEYF. The chain carries TRBV20-1 and TRBJ2-3; 9 nucleotides match TRBD2. The CDR3 is 13 amino acids. Germline trimming cut 2 bases from V and 13 bases from J; bases unmatched to any gene: 10. Germline CDR1 reads DFQATT; CDR2 reads SNEGSKA (reference sequence).

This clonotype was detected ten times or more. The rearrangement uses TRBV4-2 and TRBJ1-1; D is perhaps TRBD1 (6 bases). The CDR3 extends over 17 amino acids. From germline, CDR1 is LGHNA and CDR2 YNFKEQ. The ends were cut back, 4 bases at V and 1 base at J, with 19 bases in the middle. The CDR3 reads CASSPVPQGVGNTEAFF. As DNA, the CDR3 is TGTGCCAGCAGCCCCGTACCACAGGGAGTAGGGAACACTGAAGCTTTCTTT.

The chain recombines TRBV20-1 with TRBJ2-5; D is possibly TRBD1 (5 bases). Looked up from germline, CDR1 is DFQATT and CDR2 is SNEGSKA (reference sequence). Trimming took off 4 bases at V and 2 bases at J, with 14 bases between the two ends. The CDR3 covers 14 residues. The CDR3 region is CSAKGRQYQETQYF. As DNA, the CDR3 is TGCAGTGCTAAGGGGCGACAGTATCAAGAGACCCAGTACTTC.

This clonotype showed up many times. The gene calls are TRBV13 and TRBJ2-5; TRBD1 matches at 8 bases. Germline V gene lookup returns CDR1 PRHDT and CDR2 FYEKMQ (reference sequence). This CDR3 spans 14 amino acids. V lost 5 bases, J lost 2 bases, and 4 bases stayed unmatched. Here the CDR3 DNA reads TGTGCCAGCAGCCCGGACAGGGAACAAGAGACCCAGTACTTC. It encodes CASSPDREQETQYF.

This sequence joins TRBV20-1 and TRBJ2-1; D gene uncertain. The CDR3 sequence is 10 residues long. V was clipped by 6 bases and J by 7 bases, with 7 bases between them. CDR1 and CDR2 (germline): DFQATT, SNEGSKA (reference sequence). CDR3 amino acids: CSAVENEQFF. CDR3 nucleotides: TGCAGTGCGGTTGAGAATGAGCAGTTCTTC.

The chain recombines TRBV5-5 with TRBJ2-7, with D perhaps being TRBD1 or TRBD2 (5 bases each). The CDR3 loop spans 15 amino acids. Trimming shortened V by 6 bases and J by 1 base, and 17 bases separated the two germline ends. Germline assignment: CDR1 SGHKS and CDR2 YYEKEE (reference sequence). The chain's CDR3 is CASILFGANSYEQYF. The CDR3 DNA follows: TGTGCCAGCATCCTTTTCGGGGCGAATTCCTACGAGCAGTACTTC.

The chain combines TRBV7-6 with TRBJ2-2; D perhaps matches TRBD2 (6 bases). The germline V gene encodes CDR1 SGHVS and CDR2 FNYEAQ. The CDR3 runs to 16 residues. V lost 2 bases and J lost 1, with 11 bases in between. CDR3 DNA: TGTGCCAGCAGCTTACCGGGACTCCAGAACACCGGGGAGCTGTTTTTT. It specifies CASSLPGLQNTGELFF.

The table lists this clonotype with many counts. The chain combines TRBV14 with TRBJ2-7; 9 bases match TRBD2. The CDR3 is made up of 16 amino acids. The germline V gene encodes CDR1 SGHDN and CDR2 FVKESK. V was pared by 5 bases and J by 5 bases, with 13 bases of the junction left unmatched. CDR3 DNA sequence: TGTGCCAGCAGCGGAGGTTTAGCGGGAGTTTTGGACGAGCAGTACTTC. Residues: CASSGGLAGVLDEQYF.

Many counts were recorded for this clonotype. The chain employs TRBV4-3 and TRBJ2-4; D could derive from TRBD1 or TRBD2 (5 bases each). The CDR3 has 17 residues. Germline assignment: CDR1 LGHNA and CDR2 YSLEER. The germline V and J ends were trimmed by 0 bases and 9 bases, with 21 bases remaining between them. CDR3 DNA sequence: TGCGCCAGCAGCCAAGACCCAACCGGGGTGACCAGGGCCATTCAGTACTTC. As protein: CASSQDPTGVTRAIQYF.

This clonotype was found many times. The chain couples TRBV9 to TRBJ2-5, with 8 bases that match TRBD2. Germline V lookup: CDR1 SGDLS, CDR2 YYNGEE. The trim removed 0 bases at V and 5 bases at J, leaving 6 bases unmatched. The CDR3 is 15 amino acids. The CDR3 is CASSVGSSGAETQYF. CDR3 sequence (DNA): TGTGCCAGCAGCGTAGGGAGTAGCGGGGCGGAGACCCAGTACTTC.

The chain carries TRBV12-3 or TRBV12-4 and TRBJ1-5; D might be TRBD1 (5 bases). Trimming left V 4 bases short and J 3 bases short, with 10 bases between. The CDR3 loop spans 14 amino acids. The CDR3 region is CASSYLGPNQPQHF. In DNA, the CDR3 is TGTGCCAGCAGTTATTTGGGGCCCAATCAGCCCCAGCATTTT.

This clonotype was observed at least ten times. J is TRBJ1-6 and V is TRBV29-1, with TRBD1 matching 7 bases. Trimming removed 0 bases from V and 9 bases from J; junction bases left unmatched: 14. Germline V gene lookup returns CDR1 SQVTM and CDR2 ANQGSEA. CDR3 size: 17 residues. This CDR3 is CSVEDRCYRDSTSPLHF. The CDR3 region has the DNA TGCAGCGTTGAAGATAGGTGTTATAGGGACAGTACTTCACCCCTCCACTTT.

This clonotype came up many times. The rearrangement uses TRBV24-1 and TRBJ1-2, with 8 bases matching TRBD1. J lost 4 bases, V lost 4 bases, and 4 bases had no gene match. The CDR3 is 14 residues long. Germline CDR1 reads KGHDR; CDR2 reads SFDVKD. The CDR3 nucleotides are TGTGCCACCAGTGACCCAACAGGGGGCTATGGCTACACCTTC. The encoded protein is CATSDPTGGYGYTF.

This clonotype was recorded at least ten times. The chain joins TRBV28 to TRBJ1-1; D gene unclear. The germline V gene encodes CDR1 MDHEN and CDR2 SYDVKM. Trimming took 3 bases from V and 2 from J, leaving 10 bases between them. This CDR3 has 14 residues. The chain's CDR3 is CASSFTRSNTEAFF. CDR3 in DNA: TGTGCCAGCAGTTTTACCAGGTCTAACACTGAAGCTTTCTTT. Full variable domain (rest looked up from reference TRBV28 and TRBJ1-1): DVKVTQSSRYLVKRTGEKVFLECVQDMDHENMFWYRQDPGLGLRLIYFSYDVKMKEKGDIPEGYSVSREKKERFSLILESASTNQTSMYLCASSFTRSNTEAFFGQGTRLTVV.

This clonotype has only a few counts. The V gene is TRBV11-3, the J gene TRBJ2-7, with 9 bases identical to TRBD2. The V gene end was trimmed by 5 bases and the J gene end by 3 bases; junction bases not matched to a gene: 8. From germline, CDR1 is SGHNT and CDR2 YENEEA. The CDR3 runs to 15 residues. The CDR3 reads CASSPPGLAFYEQYF. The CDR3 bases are TGTGCCAGCAGCCCCCCCGGACTAGCGTTCTACGAGCAGTACTTC. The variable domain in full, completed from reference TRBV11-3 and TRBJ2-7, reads EAGVVQSPRYKIIEKKQPVAFWCNPISGHNTLYWYLQNLGQGPELLIRYENEEAVDDSQLPKDRFSAERLKGVDSTLKIQPAELGDSAVYLCASSPPGLAFYEQYFGPGTRLTVT.

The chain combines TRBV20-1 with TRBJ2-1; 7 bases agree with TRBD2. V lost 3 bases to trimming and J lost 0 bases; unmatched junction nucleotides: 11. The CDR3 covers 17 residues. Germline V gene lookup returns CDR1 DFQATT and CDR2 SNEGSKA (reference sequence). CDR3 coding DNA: TGCAGTGCTAGGCACCATTCTAGCGGAAGCTCCTACAATGAGCAGTTCTTC. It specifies CSARHHSSGSSYNEQFF.

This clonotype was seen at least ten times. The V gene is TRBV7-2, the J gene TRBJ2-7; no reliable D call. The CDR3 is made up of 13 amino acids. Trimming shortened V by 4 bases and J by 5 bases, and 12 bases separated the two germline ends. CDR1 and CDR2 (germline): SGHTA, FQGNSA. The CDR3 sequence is CASSSISFDEQYF. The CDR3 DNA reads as TGTGCCAGCAGCTCAATCTCCTTTGACGAGCAGTACTTC.

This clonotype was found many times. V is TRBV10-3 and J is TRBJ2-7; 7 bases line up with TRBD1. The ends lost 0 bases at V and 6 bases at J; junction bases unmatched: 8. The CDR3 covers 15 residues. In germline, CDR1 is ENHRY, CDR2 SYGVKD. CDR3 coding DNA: TGTGCCATCAGTGAGTCTGAAAGGCCAGGGGGCGAGCAGTACTTC. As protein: CAISESERPGGEQYF.

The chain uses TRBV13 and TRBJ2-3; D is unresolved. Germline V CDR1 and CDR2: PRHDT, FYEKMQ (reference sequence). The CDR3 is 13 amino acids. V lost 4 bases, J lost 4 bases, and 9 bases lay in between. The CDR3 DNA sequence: TGTGCCAGCAGCTCATGGAACCCAGATACGCAGTATTTT. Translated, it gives CASSSWNPDTQYF.

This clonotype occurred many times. The chain's CDR3 is CSARGGLAELGNEQFF. DNA of the CDR3: TGCAGTGCTAGAGGGGGACTAGCGGAGCTCGGGAATGAGCAGTTCTTC. The rearrangement uses TRBV20-1 and TRBJ2-1; 11 bases are a match to TRBD2. The ends lost 1 base at V and 7 bases at J; junction bases unmatched: 9. Germline V gene sequence: CDR1 DFQATT, CDR2 SNEGSKA (reference sequence). The CDR3 is made up of 16 amino acids.

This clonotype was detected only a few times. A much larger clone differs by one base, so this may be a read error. The DNA of the CDR3 is TGTGCCAGCAGTACCCGAGAGCAGCCCCAGCATTTT. Translation: CASSTREQPQHF. The chain recombines TRBV6-6 with TRBJ1-5; D gene uncertain. Germline V gene lookup returns CDR1 MNHNY and CDR2 SVGAGI (reference sequence). The CDR3 has 12 amino acids. V was clipped by 5 bases and J by 7 bases, with 9 bases between them.

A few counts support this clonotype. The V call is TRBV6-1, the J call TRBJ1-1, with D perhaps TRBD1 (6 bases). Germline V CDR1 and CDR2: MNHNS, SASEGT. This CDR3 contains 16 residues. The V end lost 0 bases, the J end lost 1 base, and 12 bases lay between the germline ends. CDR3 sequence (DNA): TGTGCCAGCAGTGAAGCGACAGCACAGGGGAACACTGAAGCTTTCTTT. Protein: CASSEATAQGNTEAFF.

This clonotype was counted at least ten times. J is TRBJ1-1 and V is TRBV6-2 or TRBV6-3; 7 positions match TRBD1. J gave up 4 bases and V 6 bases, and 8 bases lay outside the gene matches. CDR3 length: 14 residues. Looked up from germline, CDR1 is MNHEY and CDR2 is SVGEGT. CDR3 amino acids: CASRSGGSATEAFF. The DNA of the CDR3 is TGTGCCAGCAGATCAGGGGGTTCGGCCACTGAAGCTTTCTTT.

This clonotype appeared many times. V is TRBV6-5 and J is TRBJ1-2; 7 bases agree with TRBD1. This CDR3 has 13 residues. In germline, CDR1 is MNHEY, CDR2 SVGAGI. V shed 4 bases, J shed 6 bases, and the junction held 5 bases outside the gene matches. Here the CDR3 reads CASSSGQWDGYTF. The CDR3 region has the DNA TGTGCCAGCAGTTCGGGACAGTGGGATGGCTACACCTTC.

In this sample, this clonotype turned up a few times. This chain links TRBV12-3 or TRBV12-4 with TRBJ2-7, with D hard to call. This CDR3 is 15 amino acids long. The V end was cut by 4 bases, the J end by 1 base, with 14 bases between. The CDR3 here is CASSYPRRNSYEQYF. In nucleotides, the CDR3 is TGTGCCAGCAGTTATCCCCGACGGAATTCCTACGAGCAGTACTTC.